Listed below are T cell receptor beta chains from one sample, sequenced in a study of T-cell memory formation after mild COVID-19. Using its own MiXCR run on the 5' RACE reads, TCRdb lists one record per CDR3 protein. This table has 65,000 to 90,000 distinct CDR3 sequences, roughly 13% appearing once. The sample was PBMCs or a T cell subset sorted from them (not recorded which). These receptors were taken from a young man who had mild COVID-19 (a few samples of this study predate the infection). Cell type and time point are not known. CDR3s include the opening cysteine and the closing phenylalanine or tryptophan. The order of the fields is V gene, J gene, clone size, D gene, CDR3 protein, CDR3 DNA. The D gene is left open where the match is weak. A clone size is listed for some rows: how often the clone was seen (once, few, many), or a class if it is expanded.

>TRBV7-9|TRBJ1-1|NA|NA
CASSSEEGAFF
TGTGCCAGCAGCTCGGAGGAGGGAGCTTTCTTT
>TRBV6-2/TRBV6-3|TRBJ1-2|NA|NA
CASSYSEGQLNYGYTF
TGTGCCAGCAGTTACTCGGAAGGACAGTTGAACTATGGCTACACCTTC
>TRBV6-2/TRBV6-3|TRBJ2-2|NA|NA
CASSYYRDPGELFF
TGTGCCAGCAGTTATTACAGGGACCCCGGGGAGCTGTTTTTT
>TRBV9|TRBJ1-1|NA|NA
CASTTGQSIDTEAFF
TGTGCCAGCACAACAGGTCAGTCAATCGACACTGAAGCTTTCTTT
>TRBV30|TRBJ2-7|NA|TRBD1
CAWTGGYEQYF
TGTGCCTGGACAGGGGGCTACGAGCAGTACTTC
>TRBV9|TRBJ2-4|NA|NA
CASSGAGTGMKNIQYF
TGTGCCAGCAGCGGAGCCGGAACCGGGATGAAAAACATTCAGTACTTC
>TRBV7-9|TRBJ2-3|NA|TRBD1
CASSYRDRLGTDTQYF
TGTGCCAGCAGCTACAGGGACAGACTTGGTACAGATACGCAGTATTTT
>TRBV27|TRBJ1-4|few|NA
CASSSRVWTGHNEKLFF
TGTGCCAGCAGTTCAAGAGTCTGGACGGGTCATAATGAAAAACTGTTTTTT
>TRBV4-1|TRBJ1-1|few|NA
CASSQGAMGGTEAFF
TGCGCCAGCAGCCAAGGGGCTATGGGGGGAACTGAAGCTTTCTTT
>TRBV27|TRBJ2-7|few|TRBD1
CVTGGSYEQYF
TGTGTAACAGGGGGCTCCTACGAGCAGTACTTC
>TRBV28|TRBJ1-5|few|NA
CASSLGWGSGNQPQHF
TGTGCCAGCAGTTTGGGATGGGGATCCGGCAATCAGCCCCAGCATTTT
>TRBV9|TRBJ2-3|NA|NA
CASTLGGLTDTQYF
TGTGCCAGCACCTTAGGGGGTCTCACAGATACGCAGTATTTT
>TRBV14|TRBJ2-7|many|NA
CASSQVRDTSYEQYF
TGTGCCAGCAGCCAAGTCCGGGACACCTCCTACGAGCAGTACTTC
>TRBV7-9|TRBJ2-3|few|NA
CASSADLRERTDTQYF
TGTGCCAGCAGCGCCGATCTGAGGGAGAGAACAGATACGCAGTATTTT
>TRBV4-1|TRBJ2-7|NA|TRBD1
CASSQEGGGTGYYEQYF
TGCGCCAGCAGCCAAGAGGGGGGAGGGACAGGGTACTACGAGCAGTACTTC
>TRBV7-9|TRBJ2-7|many|NA
CASSYQLGYYEQYF
TGTGCCAGCAGCTATCAGCTGGGGTACTACGAGCAGTACTTC
>TRBV4-3|TRBJ2-1|NA|NA
CASSQVEGGPYNEQFF
TGCGCCAGCAGCCAAGTTGAGGGGGGGCCCTACAATGAGCAGTTCTTC
>TRBV7-6|TRBJ2-6|NA|TRBD2
CASSLGLASSGANVLTF
TGTGCCAGCAGCTTGGGACTAGCGAGCTCTGGGGCCAACGTCCTGACTTTC
>TRBV4-3|TRBJ2-3|few|NA
CASSPQEVTHPAGTDTQYF
TGCGCCAGCAGCCCCCAGGAAGTGACCCACCCGGCGGGCACAGATACGCAGTATTTT
>TRBV4-1|TRBJ2-3|NA|NA
CASSQDFGAADTQYF
TGCGCCAGCAGCCAAGATTTTGGGGCCGCAGATACGCAGTATTTT
>TRBV7-9|TRBJ2-1|NA|TRBD1
CASSPGQGARNEQFF
TGTGCCAGCAGCCCGGGACAGGGGGCGCGAAATGAGCAGTTCTTC
>TRBV7-9|TRBJ2-1|NA|NA
CASSLTQTGLHEQFF
TGTGCCAGCAGCTTAACGCAAACAGGGTTGCATGAGCAGTTCTTC
>TRBV7-8|TRBJ2-2|few|NA
CASSLDRTKSNTGELFF
TGTGCCAGCAGCTTAGATAGGACTAAATCGAACACCGGGGAGCTGTTTTTT
>TRBV29-1|TRBJ2-6|few|NA
CSVWGARGANVLTF
TGCAGCGTTTGGGGGGCGCGGGGGGCCAACGTCCTGACTTTC
>TRBV6-5|TRBJ1-2|NA|NA
CASSYGGDYGYTF
TGTGCCAGCAGTTACGGGGGAGACTATGGCTACACCTTC
>TRBV30|TRBJ1-4|once|NA
CAWSVEEIATNEKLFF
TGTGCCTGGAGTGTCGAAGAGATCGCAACTAATGAAAAACTGTTTTTT
>TRBV13|TRBJ1-1|few|NA
CASSQQMNTEAFF
TGTGCCAGCAGCCAGCAGATGAACACTGAAGCTTTCTTT
>TRBV5-6|TRBJ2-1|NA|TRBD1
CASLTGVGEQFF
TGTGCCAGCTTGACAGGGGTAGGTGAGCAGTTCTTC
>TRBV5-1|TRBJ2-3|NA|TRBD2
CASSFGLAGPRDTQYF
TGCGCCAGCAGCTTTGGACTAGCGGGGCCTAGGGATACGCAGTATTTT
>TRBV4-3|TRBJ1-2|NA|NA
CASSQDKYGYTF
TGCGCCAGCAGCCAAGACAAGTATGGCTACACCTTC
>TRBV12-3/TRBV12-4|TRBJ1-1|few|NA
CASSLSPNTEAFF
TGTGCCAGCAGTTTGTCCCCGAACACTGAAGCTTTCTTT
>TRBV6-5|TRBJ2-6|few|NA
CASSYSSGAGANVLTF
TGTGCCAGCAGTTACTCGAGTGGGGCTGGGGCCAACGTCCTGACTTTC
>TRBV13|TRBJ1-1|few|NA
CASSARGSGNTEAFF
TGTGCCAGCAGCGCCAGGGGATCCGGGAACACTGAAGCTTTCTTT
>TRBV7-9|TRBJ2-1|few|TRBD2
CASSQGLERGLYNEQFF
TGTGCCAGCAGCCAAGGACTAGAGCGGGGCCTGTACAATGAGCAGTTCTTC
>TRBV15|TRBJ1-3|NA|NA
CATSRRRQLLPGNTIYF
TGTGCCACCAGCAGACGGAGACAGCTCCTCCCTGGAAACACCATATATTTT
>TRBV7-3|TRBJ1-1|few|NA
CASSYPNGPKDQGEAFF
TGTGCCAGCAGCTATCCAAACGGCCCCAAGGATCAGGGTGAAGCTTTCTTT
>TRBV5-1|TRBJ1-6|few|NA
CASSLLFGSVEPPLHF
TGCGCCAGCAGCTTGTTGTTCGGGTCAGTGGAGCCACCCCTCCACTTT
>TRBV29-1|TRBJ2-4|few|NA
CSVEESTKNIQYF
TGCAGCGTTGAAGAAAGTACCAAAAACATTCAGTACTTC
>TRBV2|TRBJ2-3|many|NA
CASSVLGRWNTDTQYF
TGTGCCAGCAGTGTACTAGGGCGGTGGAACACAGATACGCAGTATTTT